A selection of T cell receptor beta chains follows, all from one sample in a study of blood T cell repertoires in COVID-19. Generated by immunoSEQ multiplex PCR, the TCRdb table keeps only in-frame clones and is missing some. The sample has 230,000 or so clones; roughly 85% are singletons. Sequencing used PBMCs or T cells enriched from blood (not recorded which). The source of these receptors is a woman in her thirties or forties with acute COVID-19. Each CDR3 is given with its conserved first and last residue. D genes are given only for firm matches. Only part of the rows carry a size: once, few, many, or a class if the clone is expanded.

NA TRBJ1-2 TRBV19 NA CASSPYATNYGYTF TGTGCCAGTAGTCCATATGCTACTAACTATGGCTACACCTTC
TRBD1 TRBJ1-2 TRBV5-1 NA CASSIYSTRTGTNYGYTF TGCGCCAGCAGCATTTACTCAACCCGGACAGGAACAAACTATGGCTACACCTTC
TRBD1 TRBJ1-4 TRBV7-2 NA CASSLTGGGEKLFF TGTGCCAGCAGCTTGACAGGGGGGGGTGAAAAACTGTTTTTT
NA TRBJ2-3 TRBV6-5 NA CASSTIGARTDTQYF TGTGCCAGCAGTACAATCGGAGCGAGAACAGATACGCAGTATTTT
NA TRBJ2-7 TRBV7-3 NA CASSPGGASGGGAPPGEQYF TGTGCCAGCAGCCCCGGTGGGGCTAGCGGTGGGGGGGCACCTCCCGGAGAGCAGTACTTC
TRBD1 TRBJ1-4 TRBV13 few CASSHWDRDNEKLFF TGTGCCAGCAGCCATTGGGACAGGGATAATGAAAAACTGTTTTTT
TRBD1 TRBJ1-5 TRBV27 NA CASSLGTGRNQPQHF TGTGCCAGCAGTCTGGGGACAGGGCGAAATCAGCCCCAGCATTTT
NA TRBJ1-6 TRBV18 NA CASSPEGRSPLHF TGTGCCAGCTCACCGGAGGGGCGGTCACCCCTCCACTTT
TRBD1 TRBJ2-2 TRBV5-5 NA CASSLDRGRNTGELFF TGTGCCAGCAGCTTGGACAGGGGGCGGAACACCGGGGAGCTGTTTTTT
NA TRBJ2-1 TRBV7-3 few CASSTQGVSGAGQFF TGTGCCAGCAGCACCCAGGGGGTGTCGGGGGCCGGGCAGTTCTTC